This TCR beta chain comes out of a study of blood T cell repertoires in COVID-19. Overall study: The United States, Italy and Spain were the sources of the acute and convalescent COVID-19 samples. Sources were T cells, B-cell-depleted T cells, or PBMCs; the material itself was cDNA or gDNA.

In the original analysis: Reference gene primer amplification yielded estimated nucleated cell counts. Using immunoSEQ multiplex PCR, the repertoire was profiled, and TCRdb retains in-frame clones only, with some absent. The V and J calls and clone size were taken over from that table, and D and trimming were inferred from the DNA. The sample yields 30,000 to 35,000 clones, about 90% seen once. From germline, CDR1 is SGHTA and CDR2 FQGNSA. The CDR3 loop spans 14 amino acids. The trim removed 5 bases at V and 7 bases at J, leaving 11 bases unmatched. V usage is TRBV7-2 and J usage is TRBJ2-7; 7 bases are shared with TRBD2. Sequencing was performed on peripheral blood. This clonotype originated in a human donor with active COVID-19. The donor label of this sample is uncertain. The CDR3 protein is CASSTDVGGWEQYF. As DNA, the CDR3 is TGTGCCAGCAGCACTGATGTGGGAGGGTGGGAGCAGTACTTC.